This T cell receptor (beta chain) was captured in a study of cytomegalovirus exposure and HLA in healthy donors. In the PCR, 60 Vbeta and 13 Jbeta primers were used. Assay: immunoSEQ multiplex PCR; the TCRdb copy retains only in-frame clones and omits some. Of around 200,000 clones listed, 80% to 90% are singletons. The CDR3 has 16 amino acids. The germline gives CDR1 SGHDT, CDR2 YYEEEE. V dropped 0 bases and J dropped 0 bases, with 12 bases sitting between them. Study conclusions and caveats: The likely origin of a cluster of highly shared sequence variants was a sequencing artifact. The listing of some 170 TCR beta chains classed them as cytomegalovirus-associated.

Concerning this clone: Its antigen remains unidentified.

The receptor was derived from a woman younger than 45 in good health and CMV-seronegative. Sequenced material: PBMCs. The chain links TRBV5-6 to TRBJ1-1, with D possibly being TRBD1 (5 bases). CDR3 DNA: TGTGCCAGCAGCTTGGATCAGGGCACCATGAACACTGAAGCTTTCTTT. Translating gives CASSLDQGTMNTEAFF.